This T cell receptor beta chain was sequenced for a study of T cells in Graves' hyperthyroidism and ophthalmopathy. This clonotype was counted at least ten times. Hyperthyroidism had been newly diagnosed in patients aged 18 to 65, and its duration was under 2 months. TCR beta CDR3 regions were amplified from RNA transcripts. Carried out on the TCR CDR3, a first-round RT-PCR used the HTBI primer set. TCRdb used MiXCR to reprocess the multiplex PCR reads, holding one entry per CDR3 protein. The sample includes some 370,000 distinct CDR3 sequences, 17% of them seen just once. CDR3 size: 16 residues. V shed 5 bases and J shed 4 bases, with 17 bases lying between them. CDR1 and CDR2 from the germline V gene are MNHNS and SASEGT.

This receptor was taken from a woman in her 30s with Graves' hyperthyroidism that later progressed to Graves' ophthalmopathy. This chain connects TRBV6-1 to TRBJ2-2, with D perhaps matching TRBD1 or TRBD2 (6 bases each). Sequenced input: blood. For the CDR3, the DNA is TGTGCCAGCAGTCCTCCGGGGGCCCGAGGCACCGGGGAGCTGTTTTTT. Its protein is CASSPPGARGTGELFF.